This record covers a single T cell receptor (beta chain). This sample was included in a study of Graves' ophthalmopathy and Graves' hyperthyroidism. The study amplified TCR beta CDR3 regions using RNA transcripts. The first-round RT-PCR employed HTBI primers together with the Qiagen OneStep RT-PCR kit. A multiplex PCR was then performed as the second round. MiXCR, applied by TCRdb to the multiplex PCR reads, yields one record per CDR3 protein. Of about 620,000 distinct CDR3 sequences listed, approximately 21% are singletons. This sequence originates from a woman aged 18-29 years with stable Graves' hyperthyroidism. Some clones in this sample may be carry-over from other donors' samples. The sequenced sample consisted of peripheral blood.

Written as DNA, the CDR3 is TGCGCCAGCAGCCAAGCTGACTTAGCGGGGCCCCAAGAGACCCAGTACTTC. Residues: CASSQADLAGPQETQYF. This chain joins TRBV4-1 and TRBJ2-5; the match to TRBD2 covers 8 bases. Germline trimming cut 1 base from V and 1 base from J; bases unmatched to any gene: 8. This CDR3 has 17 residues. Germline V lookup: CDR1 MGHRA, CDR2 YSYEKL.